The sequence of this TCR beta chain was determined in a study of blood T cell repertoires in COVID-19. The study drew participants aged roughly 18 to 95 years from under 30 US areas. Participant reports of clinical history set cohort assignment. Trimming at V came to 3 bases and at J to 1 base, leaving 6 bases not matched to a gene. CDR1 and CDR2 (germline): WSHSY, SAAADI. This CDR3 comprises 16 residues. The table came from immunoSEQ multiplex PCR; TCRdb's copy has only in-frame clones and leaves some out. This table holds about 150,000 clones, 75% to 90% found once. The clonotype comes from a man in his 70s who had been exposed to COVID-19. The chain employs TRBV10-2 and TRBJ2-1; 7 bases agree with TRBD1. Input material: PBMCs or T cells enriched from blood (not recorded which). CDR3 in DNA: TGCGCCAGCAGTGATCGGACAGGATTATCCTACAATGAGCAGTTCTTC. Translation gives CASSDRTGLSYNEQFF.